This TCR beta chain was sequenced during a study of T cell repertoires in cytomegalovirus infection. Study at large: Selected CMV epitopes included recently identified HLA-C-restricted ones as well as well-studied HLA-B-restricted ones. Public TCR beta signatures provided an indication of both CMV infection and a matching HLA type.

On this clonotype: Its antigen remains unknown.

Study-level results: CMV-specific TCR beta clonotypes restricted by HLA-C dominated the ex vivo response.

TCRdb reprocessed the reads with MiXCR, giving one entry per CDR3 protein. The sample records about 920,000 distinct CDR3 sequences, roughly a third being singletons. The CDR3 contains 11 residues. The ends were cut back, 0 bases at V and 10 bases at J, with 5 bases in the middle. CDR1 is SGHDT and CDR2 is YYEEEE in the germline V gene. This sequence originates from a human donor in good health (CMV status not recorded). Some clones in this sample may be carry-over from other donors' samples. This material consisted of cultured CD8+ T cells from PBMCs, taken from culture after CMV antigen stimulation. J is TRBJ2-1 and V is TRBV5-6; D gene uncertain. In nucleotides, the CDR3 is TGTGCCAGCAGCTTGGTTCAGGAGCAGTTCTTC. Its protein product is CASSLVQEQFF.